This T cell receptor (beta chain) was observed in a study of T cell repertoires in breast cancer. Primers covering all TCR V genes were used in emulsion RT-PCR on CD8+ T cells. Germline CDR1 MGHRA, CDR2 YSYEKL. There are 13 residues in the CDR3. Trimming left V 0 bases short and J 8 bases short, with 10 bases between. In its sample, this clonotype was seen a few times. Blocking oligonucleotides added to a second nested PCR suppressed unpaired genes. TCRdb called the emulsion pairing reads again in MiXCR, with one record for every CDR3 protein. The sample comprises about 40,000 distinct CDR3 sequences, 45% to 50% of which are singletons, and approximately 60% rests with the top ten.

Sequenced sample: CD8+ T cells. The chain has TRBV4-1 and TRBJ1-2, with D possibly matching TRBD1 (5 bases). The sequence derives from a pool of human donors with breast cancer or a healthy control (not recorded which). DNA for the CDR3: TGCGCCAGCAGCCAAGACAGGGTAAACGGCTACACCTTC. Translation: CASSQDRVNGYTF.